Included here is one T cell receptor beta chain sequence, with context. With the read ending 3 residues before the CDR3 end, the germline J gene is used to fill in that end. Genomic DNA, averaging about 1,200 ng per sample, yielded TCR beta CDR3 via immunoSEQ. The table came from immunoSEQ multiplex PCR; TCRdb's copy has only in-frame clones and leaves some out. The repertoire shows tens of thousands of clones; the top ten hold 5%. The sample comes from a study of T cells in women clearing cervical HPV infection. In germline, CDR1 is SEHNR, CDR2 FQNEAQ (reference sequence). The CDR3 loop spans 15 amino acids. The V segment lost 3 bases and the J segment 7 bases; nucleotides outside the gene matches: 9.

The chain carries TRBV7-9 and TRBJ2-1, with 7 bases that match TRBD1. This clonotype originated in a woman between 18 and 70 years old with a cervical HPV16 infection that either progressed to CIN3+ or cleared (not recorded which). The specimen sequenced was blood buffy coat. The CDR3 reads CASSFETGTRNEQFF. The CDR3 bases that were read are TGTGCCAGCAGCTTCGAGACAGGGACCCGGAATGAG.